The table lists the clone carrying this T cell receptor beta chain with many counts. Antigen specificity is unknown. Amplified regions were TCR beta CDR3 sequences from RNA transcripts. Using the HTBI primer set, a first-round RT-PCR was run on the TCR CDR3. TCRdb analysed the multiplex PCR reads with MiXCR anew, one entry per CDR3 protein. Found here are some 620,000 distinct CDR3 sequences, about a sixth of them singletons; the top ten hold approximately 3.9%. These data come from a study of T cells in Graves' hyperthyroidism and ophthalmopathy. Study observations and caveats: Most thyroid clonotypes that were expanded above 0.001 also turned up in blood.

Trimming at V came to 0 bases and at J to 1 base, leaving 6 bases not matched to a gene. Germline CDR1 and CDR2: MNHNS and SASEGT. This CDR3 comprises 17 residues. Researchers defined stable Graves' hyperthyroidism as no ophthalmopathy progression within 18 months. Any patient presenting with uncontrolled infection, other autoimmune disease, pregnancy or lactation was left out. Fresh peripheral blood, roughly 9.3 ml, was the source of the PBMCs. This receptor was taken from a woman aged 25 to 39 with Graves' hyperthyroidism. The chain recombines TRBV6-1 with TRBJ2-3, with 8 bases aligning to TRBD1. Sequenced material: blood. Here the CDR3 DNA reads TGTGCCAGCAGTGAAGCAATGCCGGGACAGGGCACAGATACGCAGTATTTT. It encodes CASSEAMPGQGTDTQYF.